Listed here is a single T cell receptor beta chain. Its antigen is not identified. The PBMCs had their origin in 10 ml of fresh peripheral blood. The CDR3 is 13 amino acids. CDR1 and CDR2 from the germline V gene are SNHLY and FYNNEI. V trimming: 5 bases; J trimming: 9 bases; junction bases outside the gene matches: 4. The data were taken from a study of T cells in Graves' hyperthyroidism and ophthalmopathy. As for the study in general: Peripheral blood was collected at initial diagnosis, before any treatment.

Findings and limits, study-wide: Also found in blood were most expanded thyroid clonotypes above 0.001.

Amplified TCR beta CDR3 regions came from RNA transcripts. The HTBI primer set served for first-round RT-PCR of the TCR CDR3. One entry per CDR3 protein results from TCRdb running MiXCR on the multiplex PCR reads. Of hundreds of thousands of distinct CDR3 sequences in the sample, around 38% were seen once. Sequencing input: blood. This receptor was taken from a man in his late teens or twenties with Graves' hyperthyroidism. V gene TRBV2 combines with J gene TRBJ1-6; 7 nucleotides agree with TRBD1. This CDR3 reads CASSSRGSSPLHF. For the CDR3, the DNA is TGTGCCAGCAGTTCCAGGGGGAGTTCACCCCTCCACTTT.